This TCR beta chain emerged from a study of T cell changes during pregnancy in multiple sclerosis. V lost 5 bases to trimming and J lost 1 base, with 12 bases between them. This CDR3 contains 15 residues. Germline CDR1 reads MNHEY; CDR2 reads SVGAGI. Libraries were prepared by immunoSEQ multiplex PCR; TCRdb keeps only in-frame clonotypes and omits some of them. The top ten clones hold 2% to 2.5% of a sample with 84,000 or so clones, about 94% of them seen once. The clonotype comes from a female donor with multiple sclerosis, enrolled in a pregnancy study. The genes are TRBV6-5 and TRBJ2-1; D possibly corresponds to TRBD2 (7 bases). The sequencing used peripheral blood, collected in the third trimester of pregnancy. The CDR3 coding sequence is TGTGCCAGCAGTCTGGGGGGGGCTTCCTACAATGAGCAGTTCTTC. Amino acids: CASSLGGASYNEQFF.